The clone carrying this T cell receptor beta chain was detected a few times. Antigen: not known. This specimen comes from a study of beta chain features in type 1 diabetes. General study findings and limits: Comparison showed that naive, central memory and Treg TCRB repertoires appeared more similar among patients than among healthy donors.

Trimming stripped 4 bases from V and 9 bases from J, with 9 bases between. This CDR3 is 11 amino acids long. Germline assignment: CDR1 SEHNR and CDR2 FQNEAQ (reference sequence). All of the isolated RNA was reverse transcribed, so expressed TCRB transcripts were sequenced. TCRdb's copy holds only in-frame clones and misses some; the assay was immunoSEQ multiplex PCR. The sample includes under 950,000 clones, roughly 15% of them seen just once. This clonotype was obtained from a woman under 30 in good health. The sequenced sample consisted of naive CD4+ T cells from blood. The chain is built from TRBV7-9 and TRBJ2-5; maybe TRBD1 (5 bases). CDR3 bases: TGTGCCAGCAGCTCCATGGGGCCCCAGTACTTC. Its protein product is CASSSMGPQYF.